This is a list of T cell receptor beta chains from one sample in a study of blood T cell repertoires in COVID-19. Sequenced by immunoSEQ multiplex PCR; TCRdb stores in-frame clones only, minus some. The sample carries around 150,000 clones, more than 60% recorded once. Sequencing used peripheral blood. These receptors came from a man between 65 and 85 years old with acute or convalescent COVID-19. The CDR3 runs from the conserved cysteine through the conserved F or W. The order of the fields is clone size, V gene, J gene, D gene, CDR3 DNA, CDR3 protein. A D gene is named only where the DNA matches it firmly. The size field is filled for only some rows; it gives once, few, many or a size class.

>.|TRBV19|TRBJ1-5|TRBD1
TGTGCCAGTAGTAGTCAGGGGGCGATTCAGCCCCAGCATTTT
CASSSQGAIQPQHF
>few|TRBV15|TRBJ1-6|TRBD1
TGTGCCACGGGACAGGGACTTAATTCACCCCTCCACTTT
CATGQGLNSPLHF
>once|TRBV5-1|TRBJ2-3|TRBD2
TGCGCCAGCAGCTTGGTCGGGGGGACCGTGGATACGCAGTATTTT
CASSLVGGTVDTQYF
>.|TRBV18|TRBJ2-2|.
TGTGCCAGCTCGCCTCGGGACATACTAACCGGGGAGCTGTTTTTT
CASSPRDILTGELFF
>.|TRBV6-6|TRBJ1-2|.
TGTGCCAGCAGTTACGATTTATCTCCGGGGGGCGGCTACACCTTC
CASSYDLSPGGGYTF
>few|TRBV3-1/TRBV3-2|TRBJ1-2|TRBD1
TGTGCCAGCAGCCTATCCGGGACAGGAGCCTATGGCTACACCTTC
CASSLSGTGAYGYTF
>.|TRBV9|TRBJ1-4|.
TGTGCCAGCAGCGTAGGGGGCTGGGGAACTAATGAAAAACTGTTTTTT
CASSVGGWGTNEKLFF
>.|TRBV15|TRBJ2-1|TRBD1
TGTGCCACCAGCAGAACAGGGGTTTACAATGAGCAGTTCTTC
CATSRTGVYNEQFF
>.|TRBV5-4|TRBJ2-5|.
TGTGCCAGCAGCCACAACAGGGAAGAGACCCAGTACTTC
CASSHNREETQYF
>.|TRBV2|TRBJ2-5|TRBD2
TGTGCCAGCAGTGCCGGACTAGCGGGGGGGCAAGAGACCCAGTACTTC
CASSAGLAGGQETQYF
>.|TRBV29-1|TRBJ1-3|.
TGCAGCGTTGAAACACAGCAACTCCACTCTGGAAACACCATATATTTT
CSVETQQLHSGNTIYF
>.|TRBV11-2|TRBJ1-1|.
TGTGCCAGCAGCTTCGGACAGCTGAACACTGAAGCTTTCTTT
CASSFGQLNTEAFF
>.|TRBV12-5|TRBJ2-3|TRBD2
TGTGCTAGTGGGCCAGCGGGAGGGGACTCGACAGATACGCAGTATTTT
CASGPAGGDSTDTQYF
>.|TRBV7-2|TRBJ2-5|TRBD2
TGTGCCAGCAGTCCTACAGGGGCTAGCGGGAGAGAGACCCAGTACTTC
CASSPTGASGRETQYF
>.|TRBV14|TRBJ1-2|.
TGTGCCAGCAGCCAAGATAGGCAGGCCTATGGCTACACCTTC
CASSQDRQAYGYTF
>few|TRBV5-5|TRBJ2-2|.
TGTGCCAGCAGCCCCCTTATCGGGACCGGGGAGCTGTTTTTT
CASSPLIGTGELFF
>.|TRBV19|TRBJ1-3|.
TGTGCCAGTAGTTACCGGGACAATGGACGAAACACCATATATTTT
CASSYRDNGRNTIYF
>.|TRBV19|TRBJ1-5|.
TGTGCCACTCGGACAGGCAATCAGCCCCAGCATTTT
CATRTGNQPQHF
>.|TRBV11-2|TRBJ2-7|.
TGTGCCAGCAGCTTGGACAGAGTCCTCTCCTACGAGCAGTACTTC
CASSLDRVLSYEQYF
>few|TRBV5-1|TRBJ2-1|TRBD1
TGCGCCAGCAGCTTTGGACAGGACTACAATGAGCAGTTCTTC
CASSFGQDYNEQFF
>few|TRBV6-4|TRBJ1-2|TRBD1
TGTGCCAGCTTTTTGACAGGGCGGAATGGCTACACCTTC
CASFLTGRNGYTF
>few|TRBV5-1|TRBJ1-6|TRBD1
TGCGCCAGCAGCCAGAAGGACAGGGAAGATTCACCCCTCCACTTT
CASSQKDREDSPLHF
>.|TRBV5-5|TRBJ1-2|.
TGTGCCAGCAGCCCGCAGGGGCCCCGGGGCTATGGCTACACCTTC
CASSPQGPRGYGYTF
>.|TRBV19|TRBJ1-1|.
TGTGCCAGTAGTAGACAGGAGACGCGTGAAGCTTTCTTT
CASSRQETREAFF
>.|TRBV6-4|TRBJ1-2|.
TGTGCCAGCAAGCGGGACGAGGGGAACTATGGCTACACCTTC
CASKRDEGNYGYTF
>.|TRBV6-4|TRBJ1-5|.
TGTGCCAGCAGCCTACCCGGGAGCCTTAGGGGCAATCAGCCCCAGCATTTT
CASSLPGSLRGNQPQHF
>.|TRBV5-5|TRBJ1-2|TRBD1
TGTGCCAGCAGCATCTCCGGGACAGGCATCTATGGCTACACCTTC
CASSISGTGIYGYTF
>.|TRBV19|TRBJ2-3|TRBD2
TGTGCCAGTAGCAGCGGGGGCCACTCTTCAGATACGCAGTATTTT
CASSSGGHSSDTQYF
>.|TRBV12-3/TRBV12-4|TRBJ1-5|TRBD1
TGTGCCAGCAGGACAGGGCTGAATCAGCCCCAGCATTTT
CASRTGLNQPQHF
>.|TRBV5-4|TRBJ2-7|TRBD1
TGTGCCAGCAGCCCTCGGGGACAGGTCCAAAGAGAGCAGTACTTC
CASSPRGQVQREQYF
>.|TRBV5-5|TRBJ1-4|.
TGTGCCAGCAGCTTGGGGCAGGGGATTTTATATGAAAAACTGTTTTTT
CASSLGQGILYEKLFF
>.|TRBV25-1|TRBJ1-2|TRBD1
TGTGCCAGCAGCGGACAACTGGACAGGGTAGTCTATGGCTACACCTTC
CASSGQLDRVVYGYTF
>.|TRBV24-1|TRBJ2-5|TRBD1
TGTGCCACCAGTGGATTCCGGGACAGGGGGCTAGAGACCCAGTACTTC
CATSGFRDRGLETQYF
>once|TRBV14|TRBJ2-4|.
TGTGCCAGCAGCCAAGGAGGGGGACATCCCAAAAACATTCAGTACTTC
CASSQGGGHPKNIQYF
>once|TRBV6-4|TRBJ1-2|TRBD1
TGTGCCAGCAGCTTTTCCACGACAGGGGGCTATGGCTACACCTTC
CASSFSTTGGYGYTF
>once|TRBV19|TRBJ2-7|.
TGTGCCAGTAGTATAGGAGGCCAGTCCTACGAGCAGTACTTC
CASSIGGQSYEQYF
>.|TRBV3-1/TRBV3-2|TRBJ1-6|.
TGTGCCAGCAGCCATGGAGGGTCCTATAATTCACCCCTCCACTTT
CASSHGGSYNSPLHF
>.|TRBV10-3|TRBJ2-3|TRBD2
TGTGCCATCAGCTCTATAGCGGGGGCAGATACGCAGTATTTT
CAISSIAGADTQYF
>.|TRBV5-3|TRBJ2-3|TRBD1
TGTGCCAGAAGCGCTTCCAATACAGGGGGATACACAGATACGCAGTATTTT
CARSASNTGGYTDTQYF
>.|TRBV9|TRBJ2-1|TRBD1
TGTGCCAGCACCACACAGGGGGAGTTTTACAATGAGCAGTTCTTC
CASTTQGEFYNEQFF
>.|TRBV7-6|TRBJ2-7|.
TGTGCCAGCAGCCCTGGACTGTCACCTTCCTACGAGCAGTACTTC
CASSPGLSPSYEQYF
>.|TRBV3-1/TRBV3-2|TRBJ2-1|TRBD2
TGTGCCAGCAGCGAACAGCGGGAGGGCCCTTACAATGAGCAGTTCTTC
CASSEQREGPYNEQFF
>.|TRBV28|TRBJ2-1|TRBD2
TGTGCCAGCAGCCAACAAATAGCGGGAGGGCGCAATGAGCAGTTCTTC
CASSQQIAGGRNEQFF
>many|TRBV2|TRBJ2-7|TRBD1
TGTGCCAGCGGGCGGGACAGGGGAGGCGAGCAGTACTTC
CASGRDRGGEQYF
>.|TRBV9|TRBJ2-2|TRBD2
TGTGCCAGCAGCAAACTAGCGGGAGGGCCTATCGGGGAGCTGTTTTTT
CASSKLAGGPIGELFF
>.|TRBV29-1|TRBJ1-5|.
TGCAGCGTTGAAGGACAGCCAAATCAGCCCCAGCATTTT
CSVEGQPNQPQHF
>once|TRBV7-9|TRBJ1-2|TRBD1
TGTGCCAGCAGCTACGGGACAGGGGATGGCTACACCTTC
CASSYGTGDGYTF
>.|TRBV18|TRBJ1-6|TRBD1
TGTGCCAGCTCACCACCGGGACAGGGGAACTCACCCCTCCACTTT
CASSPPGQGNSPLHF
>.|TRBV27|TRBJ2-1|.
TGTGCCAGCAGTTTAGCGGGACCTTACAATGAGCAGTTCTTC
CASSLAGPYNEQFF
>once|TRBV28|TRBJ2-6|TRBD2
TGTGCCAGCAGTTTCATCGCGGGAGGCTCTGGGGCCAACGTCCTGACTTTC
CASSFIAGGSGANVLTF